These 32 T cell receptor beta chains originate from one sample sequenced in a study of vaccination and CD4 T cells after COVID-19. Sequenced with the Oncomine TCR Beta short-read assay was DNA taken from cultured CD4+ T cells. TCRdb re-derived calls from the PCR reads in MiXCR, one entry per CDR3 protein. The sample lists under 12,000 distinct CDR3 sequences, 70% occurring once. The treatment denotes: roughly ten-day PBMC culture with coronavirus spike peptide pools or control peptides (ViraFEST assay). These receptors' targets are unknown. The sequenced sample consisted of CD4+ T cells from blood, cultured in vitro. Every receptor here comes from a human donor who had recovered from COVID-19.

On this clonotype: One junction end does not reproduce the germline sequence, and a read error may be involved. V usage is TRBV15 and J usage is TRBJ1-6; possible D gene TRBD1, 5 bases. This CDR3 has 17 residues. Germline V gene data show CDR1 as LNHNV and CDR2 as YYDKDF (reference sequence). CDR3 region: CAASRGTLGSYNSPLHF. For the CDR3, the DNA is TGTGCCGCCAGCAGAGGGACCCTAGGCTCCTATAATTCACCCCTCCACTTT.

By share, this clonotype counts as medium-sized (0.01 to 0.1%). V gene TRBV6-5 combines with J gene TRBJ1-2, with D possibly TRBD1 on 5 matching bases. CDR1 is MNHEY and CDR2 is SVGAGI in the germline V gene. CDR3 length: 13 amino acids. The V end was cut by 2 bases, the J end by 4 bases, with 8 bases between. CDR3 sequence: CASSYGTFYGYTF. The CDR3 region has the DNA TGTGCCAGCAGTTACGGGACGTTCTATGGCTACACCTTC.

The chain uses TRBV20-1 and TRBJ1-1; D is uncertain. The germline CDR1 and CDR2 sequences are DFQATT and SNEGSKA (reference sequence). Trimming took 0 bases from V and 7 from J, leaving 9 bases between them. The CDR3 totals 12 residues. Here the CDR3 reads CSARDGVGEAFF. CDR3 DNA sequence: TGCAGTGCTAGAGATGGGGTGGGTGAAGCTTTCTTT.

The gene calls are TRBV6-2 or TRBV6-3 and TRBJ2-5, with 7 bases aligning to TRBD1. The CDR3 is 15 amino acids. Trimming took 4 bases from V and 1 from J; bases not matched to a gene: 6. Germline V gene data show CDR1 as MNHEY and CDR2 as SVGEGT. CDR3 amino acids: CASSSVGGPQETQYF. Written as DNA, the CDR3 is TGTGCCAGCAGTTCCGTAGGGGGCCCCCAAGAGACCCAGTACTTC.

V usage is TRBV20-1 and J usage is TRBJ1-3; D may be TRBD1 (6 bases). Deletions cut 4 bases from V and 3 bases from J, with 16 bases between. Germline CDR1 and CDR2: DFQATT and SNEGSKA (reference sequence). CDR3 size: 15 residues. The CDR3 DNA sequence: TGCAGTGCTATGGTGTGGGGGCGGGTTGGAAACACCATATATTTT. This gives the protein CSAMVWGRVGNTIYF.

The table lists this clonotype with a few counts. This chain uses TRBV7-2 with TRBJ2-7; 7 bases are a match to TRBD1. V gave up 3 bases and J gave up 2 bases; unmatched junction bases: 4. The CDR3 spans 14 residues. Germline V gene data show CDR1 as SGHTA and CDR2 as FQGNSA. CDR3 coding DNA: TGTGCCAGCAGCTTGGGACAGCAAACCTACGAGCAGTACTTC. Amino acid sequence: CASSLGQQTYEQYF.

The chain has TRBV20-1 and TRBJ1-2, with D hard to call. The CDR3 loop spans 8 amino acids. Germline V gives CDR1 DFQATT, CDR2 SNEGSKA (reference sequence). V lost 8 bases to trimming and J lost 11 bases, with 9 bases between them. The CDR3 DNA is TGCAGTCCCACTGGGTACACCTTC. This translates into CSPTGYTF.

This clonotype was observed a few times. The chain has TRBV27 and TRBJ1-2, with a weak D call TRBD1 (5 bases). CDR1 is MNHEY, CDR2 SMNVEV, per germline (reference sequence). The CDR3 is 13 amino acids. The V end lost 6 bases, the J end lost 6 bases, and 14 bases lay between the germline ends. The CDR3: CASSWTTGDGYTF. CDR3 bases: TGTGCCAGCAGCTGGACAACCGGGGATGGCTACACCTTC.

The chain carries TRBV27 and TRBJ2-7; D uncertain. CDR1 and CDR2 (germline): MNHEY, SMNVEV (reference sequence). The CDR3 is 13 amino acids. V was cut by 5 bases and J by 2 bases, with 10 bases left in between. CDR3 coding DNA: TGTGCCAGCAGTCCCCAAAACCCCTACGAGCAGTACTTC. It specifies CASSPQNPYEQYF.

The chain recombines TRBV20-1 with TRBJ1-2, with 8 nucleotides matching TRBD1. This CDR3 has 15 amino acids. The germline V gene has CDR1 DFQATT and CDR2 SNEGSKA (reference sequence). V shed 0 bases and J 2 bases; nucleotides not matched to a gene: 5. CDR3 residues: CSARDQRDRNYGYTF. In DNA, the CDR3 is TGCAGTGCTAGAGATCAACGGGACAGGAACTATGGCTACACCTTC.

This chain joins TRBV24-1 and TRBJ2-3; a weak D match, TRBD2 (5 bases). This CDR3 contains 16 residues. CDR1 is KGHDR, CDR2 SFDVKD, per germline. V lost 0 bases and J 6 bases, leaving 15 bases between the germline ends. The CDR3 is CATSDLAAGRSDTQYF. For the CDR3, the DNA is TGTGCCACCAGTGATTTGGCTGCGGGCCGGTCGGATACGCAGTATTTT.

The rearrangement links TRBV20-1 to TRBJ2-5; 8 positions match TRBD2. CDR3 length: 15 residues. Looked up from germline, CDR1 is DFQATT and CDR2 is SNEGSKA (reference sequence). Unmatched junction bases numbered 9, after V lost 5 bases and J lost 1 base. The DNA of the CDR3 is TGCAGTGCTCTTAAGGGCGGGACTAGCCAAGAGACCCAGTACTTC. Translated: CSALKGGTSQETQYF.

This clonotype appeared a single time. The chain employs TRBV21-1 and TRBJ2-7; the table calls TRBD2, which could not be checked here. TRBV21-1 is noted as a pseudogene. This CDR3 spans 16 amino acids. The CDR3, as DNA: TGTGCCAGCAGCCCGACCGGCGTCGAAGGAGGCTACGAGCAGTACTTC. It translates to CASSPTGVEGGYEQYF.

This chain links TRBV7-8 with TRBJ2-7; 10 nucleotides line up with TRBD1. The CDR3 contains 15 residues. Trimming took 5 bases from V and 3 from J; bases not matched to a gene: 7. Germline CDR1 reads SGHVS; CDR2 reads FQNEAQ. CDR3 in amino acids: CASSARTGGSYEQYF. DNA for the CDR3: TGTGCCAGCAGCGCTAGGACAGGGGGGAGCTACGAGCAGTACTTC. Filled out from reference TRBV7-8 and TRBJ2-7, the complete variable domain reads GAGVSQSPRYKVAKRGQDVALRCDPISGHVSLFWYQQALGQGPEFLTYFQNEAQLDKSGLPSDRFFAERPEGSVSTLKIQRTQQEDSAVYLCASSARTGGSYEQYFGPGTRLTVT.

Relative to its sample, this clonotype is large (0.1 to 1%). The chain employs TRBV20-1 and TRBJ1-5; D is unclear. Germline lookup yields CDR1 DFQATT and CDR2 SNEGSKA (reference sequence). V gave up 0 bases and J gave up 2 bases, with 5 bases separating them. The CDR3 extends over 13 amino acids. The CDR3 protein is CSAREGGNQPQHF. CDR3 coding DNA: TGCAGTGCTAGAGAGGGTGGCAATCAGCCCCAGCATTTT.

The chain uses TRBV24-1 and TRBJ1-2; D remains unclear. The CDR3 has 13 residues. Germline CDR1 and CDR2: KGHDR and SFDVKD. Trimming stripped 1 base from V and 6 bases from J, with 8 bases between. CDR3 in DNA: TGTGCCACCAGTGATTTTTACGGGGATGGCTACACCTTC. It is translated as CATSDFYGDGYTF.

V is TRBV11-2 and J is TRBJ1-5; the D is unclear. The CDR3 totals 14 residues. The germline gives CDR1 SGHAT, CDR2 FQNNGV. Trimming took 1 base from V and 5 from J, leaving 9 bases between them. CDR3: CASSLGRSYQPQHF. CDR3 nucleotide sequence: TGTGCCAGCAGCTTAGGGCGTTCCTATCAGCCCCAGCATTTT.

The rearrangement joins TRBV15 to TRBJ2-7, with TRBD2 matching over 12 bases. From germline, CDR1 is LNHNV and CDR2 YYDKDF (reference sequence). This CDR3 contains 14 residues. V lost 5 bases, J lost 4 bases, and 3 bases stayed unmatched. CDR3 DNA sequence: TGTGCCACCAGCCCGACTAGCGGGAGTTACGAGCAGTACTTC. Its protein product is CATSPTSGSYEQYF.

This rearrangement joins TRBV27 to TRBJ1-5; 8 bases agree with TRBD1. This CDR3 is built from 16 residues. Germline trimming cut 8 bases from V and 1 base from J; bases unmatched to any gene: 10. In germline, CDR1 is MNHEY, CDR2 SMNVEV (reference sequence). The CDR3 nucleotides are TGTGCCAGCCGCGCGCGGACAGGGATAAGCAATCAGCCCCAGCATTTT. This codes for CASRARTGISNQPQHF.

This clonotype turned up a few times. The chain couples TRBV20-1 to TRBJ1-5, with a tentative D call TRBD1 (6 bases). CDR3 length: 14 amino acids. Trimming pared 1 base from V and 3 bases from J, leaving 10 bases between. Germline values: CDR1 DFQATT, CDR2 SNEGSKA (reference sequence). CDR3 in amino acids: CSARADRFNQPQHF. The DNA for the CDR3 is TGCAGTGCTAGAGCGGACAGATTCAATCAGCCCCAGCATTTT.

J is TRBJ1-2 and V is TRBV18; 8 bases are shared with TRBD1. Per germline, CDR1 KGHSH and CDR2 LQKENI. Trimming took 6 bases from V and 3 from J; bases not matched to a gene: 9. The CDR3 is 15 amino acids. The CDR3 sequence is CASSQAAGGDYGYTF. The CDR3 DNA is TGTGCCAGCTCCCAAGCCGCAGGGGGCGACTATGGCTACACCTTC.

The sample holds a few counts of this clonotype. The genes are TRBV7-2 and TRBJ2-5; 11 bases agree with TRBD2. The ends lost 4 bases at V and 4 bases at J; junction bases unmatched: 11. Germline assignment: CDR1 SGHTA and CDR2 FQGNSA. CDR3 size: 17 residues. Here the CDR3 reads CASSSGIRLAGRETQYF. The CDR3 DNA reads as TGTGCCAGCAGCTCAGGGATTCGACTAGCGGGACGAGAGACCCAGTACTTC.

CDR3 amino acids: CSARDWSGRAVQPQHF. For the CDR3, the DNA is TGCAGTGCTAGAGATTGGTCAGGAAGGGCGGTGCAGCCCCAGCATTTT. The gene calls are TRBV20-1 and TRBJ1-5; no clear D gene. Germline values: CDR1 DFQATT, CDR2 SNEGSKA (reference sequence). This CDR3 spans 16 amino acids. Trimming cost V 0 bases and J 7 bases, with 19 bases left between them.

This clonotype came up once. Here the CDR3 DNA reads TGTGCCAGCAGAGCACAGCTAAACTATGGCTACACCTTC. It translates to CASRAQLNYGYTF. The V and J genes are TRBV6-1 and TRBJ1-2; D gene uncertain. V was pared by 6 bases and J by 2 bases, with 10 bases between. CDR3 length: 13 amino acids. CDR1 is MNHNS, CDR2 SASEGT, per germline.

This clonotype is medium-sized within its sample. This rearrangement joins TRBV5-5 to TRBJ2-5; 7 nucleotides align to TRBD2. The V and J ends lost 3 bases and 4 bases, in that order; junction bases with no gene match: 12. CDR3 length: 16 residues. In germline, CDR1 is SGHKS, CDR2 YYEKEE (reference sequence). CDR3 DNA sequence: TGTGCCAGCAGCTCCTCCAGCGGGGCCGCCGTAGAGACCCAGTACTTC. This codes for CASSSSSGAAVETQYF.

The rearrangement uses TRBV27 and TRBJ1-5; 8 nucleotides match TRBD1. The germline V gene encodes CDR1 MNHEY and CDR2 SMNVEV (reference sequence). V was clipped by 6 bases and J by 2 bases; unmatched bases: 3. The length of the CDR3 is 14 residues. This CDR3 reads CASRMTGGNQPQHF. CDR3 in DNA: TGTGCCAGCAGGATGACAGGGGGCAATCAGCCCCAGCATTTT.

This clonotype was counted only a few times. This chain uses TRBV20-1 with TRBJ2-5; 8 nucleotides match TRBD2. Per the germline V gene, CDR1 is DFQATT and CDR2 is SNEGSKA (reference sequence). The CDR3 is 14 amino acids. V lost 6 bases and J lost 4; bases outside the gene matches: 10. CDR3 sequence (DNA): TGCAGTGCACGGGGGGGAGTGATGGGAGAGACCCAGTACTTC. Protein product: CSARGGVMGETQYF.

The chain recombines TRBV28 with TRBJ1-2, with D possibly TRBD1 on 5 matching bases. The germline V gene encodes CDR1 MDHEN and CDR2 SYDVKM. CDR3 length: 15 residues. Between the trimmed V and J ends, which lost 8 bases and 4 bases, there was a span of 20 bases. The CDR3 nucleotides read TGTGCCAGCTATCAGGCCGGGGGGAGAGGCTATGGCTACACCTTC. It encodes CASYQAGGRGYGYTF.

The V and J genes are TRBV6-1 and TRBJ1-2; D may be TRBD1 (6 bases). The germline V gene has CDR1 MNHNS and CDR2 SASEGT. There are 15 residues in the CDR3. Trimming took 3 bases from V and 4 from J, leaving 15 bases between them. The CDR3 DNA is TGTGCCAGCAGTGAGCCCGGGGGCGATGTCTATGGCTACACCTTC. Residues: CASSEPGGDVYGYTF.

The chain joins TRBV4-3 to TRBJ2-3; D ambiguous. The germline gives CDR1 LGHNA, CDR2 YSLEER. Trimming removed 0 bases from V and 0 bases from J, with 10 bases in between. The CDR3 sequence is 16 residues long. The CDR3 loop is CASSQEGTSSTDTQYF. The CDR3 region has the DNA TGCGCCAGCAGCCAAGAGGGCACTTCTAGCACAGATACGCAGTATTTT.

This clonotype was seen only once. The rearrangement joins TRBV6-1 to TRBJ1-2; the match to TRBD1 covers 8 bases. The germline gives CDR1 MNHNS, CDR2 SASEGT. The CDR3 runs 15 residues. Trimming removed 7 bases from V and 8 bases from J; junction bases left unmatched: 15. The CDR3 nucleotides read TGTGCCAGCACAGGTCAGGGGGCCGTCGGTGGGGGCTACACCTTC. Protein sequence: CASTGQGAVGGGYTF.

The J gene is TRBJ1-2, the V gene TRBV4-1, with a tentative D call TRBD1 (5 bases). Germline values: CDR1 MGHRA, CDR2 YSYEKL. The germline V and J ends were trimmed by 4 bases and 8 bases, with 23 bases remaining between them. The CDR3 consists of 16 residues. CDR3 in DNA: TGCGCCAGCAGCCCACTACCGACAGTTAATGGACAAGGCTACACCTTC. It translates to CASSPLPTVNGQGYTF.